Each of the 3 T cell receptor beta chains below was sequenced from the same sample in a study of CD8+CD57+ T cells in acquired aplastic anemia (dated by TCRdb to between 2018 and 2020). Sequenced using an Illumina HiSeq 2000. Profiling of TCR beta VDJ combinations and CDR3 sequences used genomic DNA as the template. Using fastp at Q25 and MiXCR, TCRdb reprocessed the public reads and kept productive beta chains. Each entry merges the rows of one CDR3 protein and shows their most common DNA and genes. This sample is represented by 450,000 to 550,000 distinct CDR3 sequences; under 40% of them were singletons. Roughly 0.8% of the sample is taken by the ten largest. Patients chosen for sequencing had shown expansion of CD8+CD57+ cells by flow cytometry. Sequenced input: sorted CD4+, CD8+, or CD8+CD57+ T cells (not recorded which) from PBMCs. These receptors were collected from a human donor with aplastic anemia.

This clonotype was counted ten times or more. The chain is built from TRBV14 and TRBJ1-1; D gene unclear. The V gene's germline CDR1 is SGHDN and CDR2 FVKESK. This CDR3 contains 14 residues. V was cut by 4 bases and J by 5 bases, with 14 bases left in between. The CDR3 loop is CASSRKGAVTEAFF. The CDR3 nucleotides are TGTGCCAGCAGCCGAAAGGGTGCGGTAACTGAAGCTTTCTTT.

The chain has TRBV5-1 and TRBJ1-1; the D is unclear. Germline V gene data show CDR1 as SGHRS and CDR2 as YFSETQ. The V gene lost 0 bases and the J gene lost 7 bases, with 7 bases spanning the gap. This CDR3 is 12 amino acids long. This chain's CDR3 is CASSLEKGEAFF. The DNA of the CDR3 is TGCGCCAGCAGCTTGGAAAAGGGTGAAGCTTTCTTT.

Many counts were recorded for this clonotype. The genes are TRBV20-1 and TRBJ2-7; 12 positions agree with TRBD2. Trimming at V came to 4 bases and at J to 4 bases, leaving 5 bases not matched to a gene. Germline CDR1 DFQATT, CDR2 SNEGSKA (reference sequence). The CDR3 is 14 amino acids. The CDR3 region is CSATSSGRVYEQYF. For the CDR3, the DNA is TGCAGTGCTACCTCTAGCGGGAGGGTGTACGAGCAGTACTTC.